These 24 T cell receptor beta chains share one sample of origin, sequenced in a study of blood T cells in healthy people across ages. Then a second PCR, running about 6 to 11 cycles, was carried out with a sample-barcoded 5' primer and a J-beta primer mix. In TCRdb, the 5' RACE reads were re-called with MiXCR into one record per CDR3 protein. The profile covers about a million distinct CDR3 sequences, with roughly half appearing a single time and 20% to 25% taken by the ten largest. Sequencing was performed on blood. The receptors were sampled from a woman aged 55-70 years in good health.

This clonotype has just one count. A much larger clone sits a single nucleotide away, making a read error possible. The DNA for the CDR3 is TGCAGCGTAGATACAGGGGCTAGTTATGGCTACACCTTC. It encodes CSVDTGASYGYTF. The chain combines TRBV29-1 with TRBJ1-2; 7 nucleotides align to TRBD1. The CDR3 loop spans 13 amino acids. CDR1 and CDR2 from the germline V gene are SQVTM and ANQGSEA. V was clipped by 6 bases and J by 5 bases; unmatched bases: 9.

The V call is TRBV12-3 or TRBV12-4, the J call TRBJ2-1; 11 positions agree with TRBD2. This CDR3 has 18 residues. The ends lost 7 bases at V and 2 bases at J; junction bases unmatched: 13. The DNA of the CDR3 is TGTGCCAGCATTTTCCTTGGACTAGCGGGTATCGCCTACAATGAGCAGTTCTTC. It codes for CASIFLGLAGIAYNEQFF.

This clonotype was seen a handful of times. The chain couples TRBV20-1 to TRBJ2-5; D is ambiguous. V was clipped by 7 bases and J by 2 bases, with 11 bases between them. Germline lookup yields CDR1 DFQATT and CDR2 SNEGSKA (reference sequence). The CDR3 consists of 12 residues. CDR3 sequence reads: CSGQLSQETQYF. CDR3 coding DNA: TGCAGTGGGCAGTTAAGTCAAGAGACCCAGTACTTC.

The CDR3 nucleotides read TGTGCCAGCAGCCCGGACAGGGACACCGGGGAGCTGTTTTTT. Its protein product is CASSPDRDTGELFF. The chain combines TRBV7-9 with TRBJ2-2; TRBD1 matches 8 bases. J lost 3 bases, V lost 5 bases, and 2 bases had no gene match. This CDR3 has 14 amino acids. Germline assignment: CDR1 SEHNR and CDR2 FQNEAQ (reference sequence). The full variable domain, with the rest looked up from reference TRBV7-9 and TRBJ2-2, is DTGVSQNPRHKITKRGQNVTFRCDPISEHNRLYWYRQTLGQGPEFLTYFQNEAQLEKSRLLSDRFSAERPKGSFSTLEIQRTEQGDSAMYLCASSPDRDTGELFFGEGSRLTVL.

The rearrangement uses TRBV27 and TRBJ2-7; maybe TRBD2 (6 bases). CDR3 length: 13 amino acids. The germline V gene has CDR1 MNHEY and CDR2 SMNVEV (reference sequence). V was trimmed by 10 bases and J by 2 bases, leaving 15 bases between them. CDR3 DNA sequence: TGTGCCACCGCCCGCGGGAAAACCTACGAGCAGTACTTC. This encodes CATARGKTYEQYF.

This chain joins TRBV2 and TRBJ2-5; weak D call: TRBD1 (5 bases). The CDR3 length is 15 residues. Germline V CDR1 and CDR2: SNHLY, FYNNEI. Trimming took 7 bases from V and 2 from J, leaving 17 bases between them. The CDR3 DNA is TGTGCCAGCAAAGGGGTTCCGATCCCGCAAGAGACCCAGTACTTC. It specifies CASKGVPIPQETQYF.

This clonotype was counted between two and nine times. This chain joins TRBV7-2 and TRBJ2-1; 8 nucleotides align to TRBD2. From germline, CDR1 is SGHTA and CDR2 FQGNSA. CDR3 size: 15 residues. The trim removed 3 bases at V and 8 bases at J, leaving 9 bases unmatched. The CDR3 coding sequence is TGTGCCAGCAGCTTGAGCGGGAGTAGGGATCATGAGCAGTTCTTC. It is translated as CASSLSGSRDHEQFF.

The rearrangement joins TRBV4-2 to TRBJ2-2; 7 bases match TRBD1. The CDR3 has 16 amino acids. V gave up 4 bases and J gave up 2 bases; unmatched junction bases: 7. CDR1 is LGHNA, CDR2 YNFKEQ, per germline. The CDR3 is CASSRQGDTNTGELFF. CDR3 coding DNA: TGTGCCAGCAGCCGCCAGGGGGACACAAACACCGGGGAGCTGTTTTTT.

The chain employs TRBV27 and TRBJ2-3; 9 bases map to TRBD2. Germline V gene lookup returns CDR1 MNHEY and CDR2 SMNVEV (reference sequence). Germline trimming cut 5 bases from V and 9 bases from J; bases unmatched to any gene: 12. The CDR3 loop spans 15 amino acids. CDR3 sequence: CASSRGTSRVRTQYF. In nucleotides, the CDR3 is TGTGCCAGCAGTCGGGGGACTAGCAGGGTACGGACGCAGTATTTT.

For the CDR3, the DNA is TGTGCCAGCAGCGGGGGATGGCAAGAGACCCAGTACTTC. The encoded protein is CASSGGWQETQYF. The V call is TRBV12-3 or TRBV12-4, the J call TRBJ2-5, with a possible D match to TRBD2 (6 bases). CDR3 length: 13 residues. The V and J ends lost 6 bases and 2 bases respectively, with 10 bases between them.

This clonotype was picked up a small number of times. V and J are TRBV10-1 and TRBJ2-4, with D possibly matching TRBD2 (6 bases). TRBJ2-7 matches the DNA end more closely, so the J call is doubtful. The CDR3 length is 14 residues. CDR1 and CDR2 (germline): WNHNN, SYGVQD (reference sequence). CDR3 region: CASSETGASYEQYF. Written as DNA, the CDR3 is TGCGCCAGCAGTGAAACGGGAGCCTCCTACGAGCAGTACTTC.

This chain links TRBV27 with TRBJ2-7; a possible D gene is TRBD1 (6 bases). CDR1 MNHEY and CDR2 SMNVEV come from the germline V gene (reference sequence). V was shortened by 0 bases and J by 0 bases, with 9 bases between the two germline ends. CDR3 length equals 15 residues. The CDR3 loop is CASSLSWGPSYEQYF. The CDR3 bases are TGTGCCAGCAGTTTATCGTGGGGGCCCTCCTACGAGCAGTACTTC.

V and J are TRBV25-1 and TRBJ2-7; 8 bases align to TRBD2. This CDR3 is 19 amino acids long. Germline V gives CDR1 MGHDK, CDR2 SYGVNS. V trimming: 3 bases; J trimming: 7 bases; junction bases outside the gene matches: 23. The CDR3 DNA reads as TGTGCCAGCAGTGAGTTTGGGACTAGGGCCAACCTCTCCTACAATGAGCAGTACTTC. Its translation: CASSEFGTRANLSYNEQYF.

The genes are TRBV20-1 and TRBJ2-1, with TRBD2 identical over 8 bases. The DNA end is more similar to TRBJ2-7, so the J call may be wrong. The germline CDR1 and CDR2 sequences are DFQATT and SNEGSKA (reference sequence). This CDR3 comprises 14 residues. The CDR3 spells CSAPSGLVFNEQYF. As DNA, the CDR3 is TGCAGTGCTCCCTCGGGACTAGTCTTCAATGAGCAGTACTTC.

This clonotype was seen more than once but under ten times. The chain joins TRBV29-1 to TRBJ1-5; 10 positions agree with TRBD1. With 4 bases clipped from V and 5 bases from J, the junction kept 8 bases outside the gene matches. Germline CDR1 reads SQVTM; CDR2 reads ANQGSEA. This CDR3 has 15 residues. The CDR3 DNA reads TGCAGCGTTGCAGAGACAGGGGGCGCAGATCAGCCCCAGCATTTT. Encoded protein: CSVAETGGADQPQHF.

The CDR3 here is CAISEVGLDEQYF. CDR3 DNA sequence: TGTGCCATCAGTGAGGTGGGACTAGACGAGCAGTACTTC. V is TRBV10-3 and J is TRBJ2-7, with 8 bases aligning to TRBD2. V gave up 2 bases and J gave up 5 bases; unmatched junction bases: 2. Germline CDR1 is ENHRY and CDR2 is SYGVKD. The CDR3 totals 13 residues.

V and J are TRBV28 and TRBJ2-7; tentatively, D is TRBD1 or TRBD2 (5 bases each). V was shortened by 5 bases and J by 0 bases, with 14 bases between the two germline ends. The germline gives CDR1 MDHEN, CDR2 SYDVKM. The CDR3 runs to 15 residues. For the CDR3, the DNA is TGTGCCAGCAGTCTGGTGTGGGGGAGCTCCTACGAGCAGTACTTC. It yields the protein CASSLVWGSSYEQYF.

This chain links TRBV6-6 with TRBJ1-5; D unclear. This CDR3 is 12 amino acids long. Per the germline V gene, CDR1 is MNHNY and CDR2 is SVGAGI (reference sequence). The V and J ends lost 7 bases and 6 bases respectively, with 10 bases between them. This CDR3 reads CASTPRGQPQHF. The CDR3 DNA follows: TGTGCCAGCACCCCACGGGGTCAGCCCCAGCATTTT.

J is TRBJ2-7 and V is TRBV3-1; 11 nucleotides line up with TRBD2. There are 16 residues in the CDR3. Germline V CDR1 and CDR2: LGHDT, YNNKEL (reference sequence). V gave up 2 bases and J gave up 3 bases; unmatched junction bases: 6. CDR3 amino acids: CASSQPRLAGSYEQYF. CDR3 bases: TGTGCCAGCAGCCAACCTCGACTAGCGGGGAGCTACGAGCAGTACTTC.

The chain employs TRBV29-1 and TRBJ2-7; maybe TRBD2 (6 bases). CDR1 and CDR2 (germline): SQVTM, ANQGSEA. The CDR3 runs to 14 residues. Trimming took off 6 bases at V and 0 bases at J, with 15 bases between the two ends. For the CDR3, the DNA is TGCAGCGTGACGGGGACTCAGAGCTCCTACGAGCAGTACTTC. Encoded protein: CSVTGTQSSYEQYF.

The chain uses TRBV20-1 and TRBJ1-1; weak D call: TRBD1 (6 bases). CDR1 DFQATT and CDR2 SNEGSKA come from the germline V gene (reference sequence). Trimming took off 6 bases at V and 0 bases at J, with 14 bases between the two ends. The CDR3 totals 14 residues. The CDR3 is CSAVAGTLNTEAFF. Written as DNA, the CDR3 is TGCAGTGCCGTAGCCGGGACACTGAACACTGAAGCTTTCTTT.

A few counts support this clonotype. This chain connects TRBV18 to TRBJ2-3; TRBD1 agrees at 8 bases. Per germline, CDR1 KGHSH and CDR2 LQKENI. Losses at the gene ends were 2 bases for V and 4 bases for J; bases not matched to a gene: 14. The CDR3 is 18 amino acids. As DNA, the CDR3 is TGTGCCAGCTCACCAACCTTCGGACAGGGTGCGCTCGCAGATACGCAGTATTTT. It codes for CASSPTFGQGALADTQYF.

The CDR3 DNA follows: TGTGCCAGCAGAAAGACAGGGACCTACAATGAGCAGTTCTTC. Its translation is CASRKTGTYNEQFF. This sequence joins TRBV12-3 or TRBV12-4 and TRBJ2-1, with TRBD1 identical over 7 bases. The CDR3 has 14 amino acids. V shed 6 bases and J 2 bases; nucleotides not matched to a gene: 4.

The genes are TRBV5-1 and TRBJ2-1; 12 bases align to TRBD2. Germline CDR1 reads SGHRS; CDR2 reads YFSETQ. The CDR3 has 17 amino acids. V shed 2 bases and J 7 bases; nucleotides not matched to a gene: 10. CDR3 sequence: CASSLSPLAGGRNEQFF. The CDR3 DNA follows: TGCGCCAGCAGCTTATCCCCCCTAGCGGGGGGGCGTAATGAGCAGTTCTTC.